Below are 2 T cell receptor beta chains sequenced from a single sample in a study of T-cell memory formation after mild COVID-19. Using its own MiXCR run on the 5' RACE reads, TCRdb lists one record per CDR3 protein. Of 470,000 or so distinct CDR3 sequences listed, roughly 18% were seen once; the top ten hold 20% to 25%. The specimen was PBMCs or a T cell subset sorted from them (not recorded which). Every receptor here comes from a man between 18 and 29 years old who had mild COVID-19 (a few samples of this study predate the infection). Cell type and time point are not known.

The V and J genes are TRBV18 and TRBJ2-7, with D unclear. The germline CDR1 and CDR2 sequences are KGHSH and LQKENI. The CDR3 sequence is 12 residues long. Trimming stripped 2 bases from V and 6 bases from J, with 8 bases between. The CDR3 protein is CASSPSGREQYV. The DNA of the CDR3 is TGTGCCAGCTCACCAAGTGGACGCGAGCAGTACGTC.

The genes are TRBV5-8 and TRBJ2-5; 7 nucleotides match TRBD1. The CDR3 runs 17 residues. Germline trimming cut 1 base from V and 5 bases from J; bases unmatched to any gene: 14. The germline V gene encodes CDR1 SGHTS and CDR2 YDEGEE. The CDR3 region is CASSLQLTGIGWETQYF. The DNA for the CDR3 is TGTGCCAGCAGCTTGCAATTGACAGGGATTGGATGGGAGACCCAGTACTTC.